The T cell receptor (beta chain) under discussion was sequenced for a study of T cell responses to AZD1222 COVID-19 vaccine. Study-wide results and limits: Repertoires in all cases were sampled only once the peak T cell response had passed. Females made up more of the donors, who were largely white British, and clonal diversity may have come out too low. CD4 TCRs linked to vaccination spanned spike, dominating at 160-218 and 743-854.

To note about this clone: Antigen specificity is unknown.

The germline V gene has CDR1 SGDLS and CDR2 YYNGEE. Trimming removed 2 bases from V and 5 bases from J, with 13 bases in between. The CDR3 loop spans 14 amino acids. Generated by immunoSEQ multiplex PCR, the TCRdb table keeps only in-frame clones and is missing some. The data show fewer than 150,000 clones, over 75% seen once. The sequence was collected from an adult in good health. V gene TRBV9 combines with J gene TRBJ2-5; D gene unclear. The starting material was peripheral blood, obtained on day 0 of AZD1222 vaccination. In DNA, the CDR3 is TGTGCCAGCAGCGTCCGGGTCTCTGGTGAGACCCAGTACTTC. It specifies CASSVRVSGETQYF.